Each of the 4 T cell receptor beta chains below was sequenced from the same sample in a study of blood T cell repertoires in COVID-19 (dated by TCRdb to 2018 to 2020). Receptor amplification or capture employed the immunoSEQ multiplex PCR assay. TCRdb provides this immuneACCESS table in a form limited to in-frame rearrangements. Some clones are lacking; in checked studies, under half of them reflect an unresolved V gene, and why the rest are absent is not known. The sample records over 200,000 clones, 75% to 90% of which are singletons. Clones ranked in the top ten supply 1.5% to 2% of the sample. The sequenced material came from PBMCs or T cells enriched from blood (not recorded which). The source is a woman between 45 and 60 years old who had recovered from COVID-19.

The chain recombines TRBV4-2 with TRBJ2-7; unclear D gene. Germline V gene lookup returns CDR1 LGHNA and CDR2 YNFKEQ. Trimming pared 4 bases from V and 0 bases from J, leaving 10 bases between. CDR3 length equals 14 residues. The CDR3 sequence: CASSPLRDSYEQYF. Here the CDR3 DNA reads TGTGCCAGCAGCCCCCTCCGCGACTCCTACGAGCAGTACTTC.

The V call is TRBV24-1, the J call TRBJ2-7; 8 bases agree with TRBD2. V trimming: 3 bases; J trimming: 2 bases; junction bases outside the gene matches: 11. Looked up from germline, CDR1 is KGHDR and CDR2 is SFDVKD. CDR3 length: 17 amino acids. CDR3 sequence reads: CATSDPGGRGIPYEQYF. The CDR3 nucleotides are TGTGCCACCAGTGATCCGGGGGGGCGGGGGATCCCCTACGAGCAGTACTTC.

The rearrangement links TRBV27 to TRBJ2-7; the match to TRBD1 covers 11 bases. V lost 2 bases and J lost 2; bases outside the gene matches: 8. Germline V gene data show CDR1 as MNHEY and CDR2 as SMNVEV (reference sequence). The CDR3 loop spans 17 amino acids. For the CDR3, the DNA is TGTGCCAGCAGTTTAGCGGGGACAGGGGGGGTCCCCTACGAGCAGTACTTC. Translation: CASSLAGTGGVPYEQYF.

The CDR3 coding sequence is TGTGCCACCAGTGATTCGGGGACAGGGACTCATCACGAGCAGTACTTC. Translation gives CATSDSGTGTHHEQYF. This rearrangement joins TRBV24-1 to TRBJ2-7; 9 bases are shared with TRBD1. The CDR3 runs 16 residues. Per germline, CDR1 KGHDR and CDR2 SFDVKD. The trim removed 2 bases at V and 5 bases at J, leaving 9 bases unmatched.